A selection of T cell receptor beta chains follows, all from one sample in a study of blood T cells in healthy people across ages. TCRdb ran MiXCR on the 5' RACE reads and lists one entry per CDR3 protein. The sample carries roughly 800,000 distinct CDR3 sequences, 58% recorded once. Sequencing was carried out using blood. These receptors all come from a man aged 30 to 39 in good health. The CDR3 runs from the conserved cysteine through the conserved F or W. D genes are given only for firm matches. Not all rows give a size; the values are once, few, many and, for expanded clones, a class.

size	V	D	J	CDR3	DNA
-	TRBV7-9	TRBD2	TRBJ2-3	CASSSTSGIATDTQYF	TGTGCCAGCAGCTCCACTAGCGGGATTGCGACAGATACGCAGTATTTT
-	TRBV20-1	-	TRBJ2-1	CSARAGATASEQFF	TGCAGTGCTAGGGCGGGGGCCACCGCATCCGAGCAGTTCTTC
once	TRBV12-3/TRBV12-4	-	TRBJ1-2	CALGVNYGYTF	TGTGCGCTTGGGGTGAACTATGGCTACACCTTC
-	TRBV12-3/TRBV12-4	-	TRBJ2-3	CASSFEGKDTQYF	TGTGCCAGCAGTTTTGAGGGTAAAGATACGCAGTATTTT
few	TRBV29-1	TRBD2	TRBJ2-1	CSVERPGLADNEQFF	TGCAGCGTTGAGAGACCGGGACTAGCGGACAATGAGCAGTTCTTC
-	TRBV9	-	TRBJ1-4	CASSVGSGGTTNEKLFF	TGTGCCAGCAGCGTGGGCTCCGGTGGGACAACTAATGAAAAACTGTTTTTT
once	TRBV30	-	TRBJ1-2	CAWSVSGSGSGYTF	TGTGCCTGGAGTGTCTCCGGGTCCGGGTCTGGCTACACCTTC
-	TRBV28	TRBD2	TRBJ2-1	CASSLRDYWLFF	TGTGCCAGCAGTTTAAGGGACTATTGGCTGTTCTTC
-	TRBV5-6	-	TRBJ1-5	CASSSGGGKDQPQHF	TGTGCCAGCAGCTCCGGGGGGGGTAAAGATCAGCCCCAGCATTTT
-	TRBV6-1	-	TRBJ2-7	CASSPAPYERYEQYF	TGTGCCAGCAGCCCCGCCCCGTATGAACGCTACGAGCAGTACTTC
few	TRBV11-2	-	TRBJ1-1	CASSLRWGQVWTEAFF	TGTGCCAGCAGCTTGCGGTGGGGCCAGGTTTGGACTGAAGCTTTCTTT
few	TRBV4-3	-	TRBJ1-2	CASSQRVMGLGSYGYTF	TGCGCCAGCAGCCAGAGGGTGATGGGGCTCGGTAGCTATGGCTACACCTTC
-	TRBV7-2	-	TRBJ2-7	CASTKGDLRTYEQYF	TGTGCCAGCACCAAGGGGGACCTAAGGACCTACGAGCAGTACTTC
few	TRBV6-5	-	TRBJ2-5	CASRATLTQETQYF	TGTGCCAGCAGAGCGACACTGACGCAAGAGACCCAGTACTTC
few	TRBV6-2/TRBV6-3	-	TRBJ2-1	CASTRGGTRAGNEQFF	TGTGCCAGCACCAGAGGTGGGACGAGAGCGGGCAATGAGCAGTTCTTC